This TCR beta chain originates from a study of blood T cells in healthy people across ages. This clonotype has just a few counts. A J-beta primer mix and a sample-barcoded 5' primer were used in a second PCR of roughly 7 to 12 cycles. From the 5' RACE reads, TCRdb called clonotypes with MiXCR, one entry per CDR3 protein. The sample shows 1,500,000 or so distinct CDR3 sequences, approximately 59% of them seen only once. The receptor was derived from a man aged 18 to 29 in good health. Sequenced input: blood.

CDR3 in amino acids: CSVVGGRAYEQYF. In nucleotides, the CDR3 is TGCAGCGTTGTAGGCGGGAGGGCCTACGAGCAGTACTTC. The rearrangement uses TRBV29-1 and TRBJ2-7, with 9 bases identical to TRBD2. The ends lost 4 bases at V and 2 bases at J; junction bases unmatched: 3. The germline CDR1 and CDR2 sequences are SQVTM and ANQGSEA. The CDR3 loop spans 13 amino acids.